This TCR beta chain appears in the sequencing data of a study of T-cell reconstitution after alpha-beta-depleted transplantation in children. Whole-study results and caveats: A year post-transplant, T-cell counts and diversity derived mostly from newly produced T cells. Several hundred expanded graft clones reportedly supplied alpha-beta T cells about two months after transplant. For some patients, TCRbeta diversity was high at day 60 because of recipient T cells and thymic progenitors that survived.

The CDR3 extends over 14 amino acids. The ends were cut back, 3 bases at V and 2 bases at J, with 13 bases in the middle. CDR1 DFQATT and CDR2 SNEGSKA come from the germline V gene (reference sequence). This clonotype has ten or more counts. Its antigen is not identified. Unique molecular identifiers were incorporated during preparation of the TCRbeta library. TCRdb analysed the PCR reads with MiXCR anew, one entry per CDR3 protein. The sample contains over 150,000 distinct CDR3 sequences, 6.3% of which appear only once. This TCR derives from a girl less than two years old with combined immunodeficiency, due to receive a stem cell transplant. The sequencing here drew on PBMCs, taken before TCRalphabeta/CD19-depleted stem cell transplant. The V gene is TRBV20-1, the J gene TRBJ1-2; D might be TRBD1 (6 bases). CDR3 in DNA: TGCAGTGCTAGGCGTTTGACAGGAAACTATGGCTACACCTTC. It codes for CSARRLTGNYGYTF.